The sequence of this T cell receptor beta chain was determined in a study of cytomegalovirus exposure and HLA in healthy donors. This CDR3 contains 14 residues. V dropped 5 bases and J dropped 4 bases, with 14 bases sitting between them. Germline V CDR1 and CDR2: MNHEY, SVGAGI. As to this clone: No antigen is known for it.

These donors, healthy bone marrow donors, were studied. The PCR had 60 Vbeta and 13 Jbeta primers. Sequenced by immunoSEQ multiplex PCR; TCRdb stores in-frame clones only, minus some. The sample includes some 150,000 clones, approximately 78% of them seen just once. Study-wide results and caveats: In a later analysis, most CMV-associated TCR beta chains appeared HLA-restricted.

The origin of this receptor is a man aged 35-49 years in good health and CMV-seropositive. The chain employs TRBV6-5 and TRBJ1-2, with D maybe TRBD1 (5 bases). What was sequenced was PBMCs. CDR3 nucleotide sequence: TGTGCCAGCAGTCCCGGACTGGGGGGCTATGGCTACACCTTC. The encoded protein is CASSPGLGGYGYTF.